This TCR beta chain was identified in a study of identical twins. Findings of the study overall: Insertion counts were lower in abundant cord blood beta clonotypes, a trend that memory repertoires did not show. Zero-insertion analyses could be partly confounded by invariant MAIT and iNKT cells.

This CDR3 has 20 amino acids. J lost 5 bases, V lost 3 bases, and 24 bases had no gene match. CDR1 is DFQATT and CDR2 is SNEGSKA in the germline V gene (reference sequence). This clonotype was observed a handful of times. The antigen is not known. With template switching, a universal primer site was added, and the cDNA carried unique molecular identifiers. One entry per CDR3 protein, called by TCRdb with MiXCR from the 5' RACE reads. The data contain 230,000 or so distinct CDR3 sequences, about 9% of them singletons. This same sample was also part of a study on yellow fever vaccine responses in identical twins.

Sequencing input: CD8+ T cells sorted from blood. The receptor was isolated from a woman aged 18-29 years in good health. J is TRBJ2-5 and V is TRBV20-1; 10 nucleotides match TRBD2. As DNA, the CDR3 is TGCAGTGCTAGGGACGGGGCACTTATTCTAGCGGGGGTTTACGGGGAGACCCAGTACTTC. Amino acids: CSARDGALILAGVYGETQYF.